This T cell receptor (beta chain) was sequenced for a study of early T cells in non-severe SARS-CoV-2 infection. V was cut by 2 bases and J by 3 bases, with 14 bases left in between. Germline CDR1 GTSNPN, CDR2 SVGIG (reference sequence). The CDR3 contains 14 residues. TCRdb processed the 5' RACE reads anew with MiXCR; each CDR3 protein has one entry. The table lists tens of thousands of distinct CDR3 sequences, less than 15% of them singletons. This clonotype turned up a few times. Sequencing was carried out using whole blood. This rearrangement joins TRBV30 to TRBJ2-7; D might be TRBD1 (6 bases). This TCR was recovered from an adult who was a healthcare worker with PCR-confirmed SARS-CoV-2 infection or an uninfected control (not recorded which). CDR3 bases: TGTGCCTGGAGTAAACAGGGTAACCTCTACGAGCAGTACTTC. This encodes CAWSKQGNLYEQYF.